The 7 T cell receptor beta chains below come from one sample, sequenced in a study of cytomegalovirus exposure and HLA in healthy donors. Researchers ran the PCR with 60 Vbeta and 13 Jbeta primers. The assay was immunoSEQ multiplex PCR, and TCRdb's table has in-frame clones only and misses some. Of 280,000 or so clones listed, 70% to 90% were seen once; the top ten hold about 2%. Material: PBMCs. The receptors stem from a young woman in good health and CMV-seronegative.

The chain uses TRBV7-2 and TRBJ2-5; 11 bases line up with TRBD2. This CDR3 region has 15 residues. Germline V lookup: CDR1 SGHTA, CDR2 FQGNSA. After removal of 5 bases from V and 3 bases from J, the junction contained 5 bases not matched to a gene. The CDR3 reads CASSRSGGVEETQYF. Written as DNA, the CDR3 is TGTGCCAGCAGCCGTAGCGGGGGGGTTGAAGAGACCCAGTACTTC.

The J gene is TRBJ1-2, the V gene TRBV6-6; the match to TRBD1 covers 10 bases. The CDR3 consists of 14 residues. V lost 5 bases, J lost 3 bases, and 3 bases stayed unmatched. Germline V lookup: CDR1 MNHNY, CDR2 SVGAGI (reference sequence). This CDR3 reads CASSLTGGDYGYTF. CDR3 DNA sequence: TGTGCCAGCAGTCTGACAGGGGGCGACTATGGCTACACCTTC.

This chain links TRBV19 with TRBJ1-5; D ambiguous. The CDR3 runs to 16 residues. CDR1 and CDR2 from the germline V gene are LNHDA and SQIVND (reference sequence). Trimming removed 6 bases at V and 0 bases at J, with 15 bases between. For the CDR3, the DNA is TGTGCCAGTAGCCATACCGGGTCCCCTAGCAATCAGCCCCAGCATTTT. This sequence encodes CASSHTGSPSNQPQHF.

This clone has only one observation. V is TRBV7-2 and J is TRBJ1-2; tentative D call: TRBD1 (6 bases). Germline V CDR1 and CDR2: SGHTA, FQGNSA. There are 18 residues in the CDR3. The V end lost 5 bases, the J end lost 4 bases, and 26 bases lay between the germline ends. The CDR3 sequence is CASSRKVRPPGGAYGYTF. The DNA for the CDR3 is TGTGCCAGCAGCCGTAAAGTCCGGCCTCCTGGGGGGGCCTATGGCTACACCTTC.

This chain connects TRBV19 to TRBJ1-1; TRBD1 is a possible D gene (6 bases). CDR1 is LNHDA, CDR2 SQIVND, per germline (reference sequence). V was shortened by 4 bases and J by 3 bases, with 18 bases between the two germline ends. This CDR3 spans 16 amino acids. The DNA of the CDR3 is TGTGCCAGTAGTACACCGGGACATCTTTCGTACACTGAAGCTTTCTTT. This translates into CASSTPGHLSYTEAFF.

The gene calls are TRBV7-8 and TRBJ1-1; D might be TRBD1 (5 bases). V dropped 2 bases and J dropped 7 bases, with 11 bases sitting between them. This CDR3 region has 13 residues. Germline CDR1 reads SGHVS; CDR2 reads FQNEAQ. CDR3 DNA: TGTGCCAGCAGCTTACCCGGGGGGTTTGAAGCTTTCTTT. It specifies CASSLPGGFEAFF.

The chain carries TRBV27 and TRBJ1-5; D not resolved. The V gene's germline CDR1 is MNHEY and CDR2 SMNVEV (reference sequence). CDR3 length: 15 residues. V was shortened by 3 bases and J by 5 bases, with 14 bases between the two germline ends. The CDR3 loop is CASSFAPGGHQPQHF. CDR3 coding DNA: TGTGCCAGCAGTTTCGCCCCCGGAGGACATCAGCCCCAGCATTTT.